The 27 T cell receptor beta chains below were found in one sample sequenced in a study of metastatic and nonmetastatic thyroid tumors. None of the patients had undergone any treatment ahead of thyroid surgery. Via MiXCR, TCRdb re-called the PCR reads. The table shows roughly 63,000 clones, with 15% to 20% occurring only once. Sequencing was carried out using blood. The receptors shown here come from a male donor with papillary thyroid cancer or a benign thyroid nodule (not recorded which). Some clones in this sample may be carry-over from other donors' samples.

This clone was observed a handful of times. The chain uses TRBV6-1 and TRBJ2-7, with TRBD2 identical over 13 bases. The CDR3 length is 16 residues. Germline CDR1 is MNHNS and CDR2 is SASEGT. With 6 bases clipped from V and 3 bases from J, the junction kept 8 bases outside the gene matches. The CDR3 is CASSGLAGDSSYEQYF. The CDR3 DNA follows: TGTGCCAGCAGCGGACTAGCGGGGGACAGCAGCTACGAGCAGTACTTC.

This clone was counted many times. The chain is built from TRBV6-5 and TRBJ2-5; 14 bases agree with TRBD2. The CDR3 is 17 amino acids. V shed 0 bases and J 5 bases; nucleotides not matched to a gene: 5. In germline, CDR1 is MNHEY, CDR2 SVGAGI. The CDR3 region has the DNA TGTGCCAGCAGTTACTCGTCGACTAGCGGGGGGGTGGAGACCCAGTACTTC. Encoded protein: CASSYSSTSGGVETQYF.

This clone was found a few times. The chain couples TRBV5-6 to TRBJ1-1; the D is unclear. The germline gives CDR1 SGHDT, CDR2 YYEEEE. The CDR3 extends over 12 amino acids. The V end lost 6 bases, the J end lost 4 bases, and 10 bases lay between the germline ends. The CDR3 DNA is TGTGCCAGCACCCGGGCGAGCACTGAAGCTTTCTTT. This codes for CASTRASTEAFF.

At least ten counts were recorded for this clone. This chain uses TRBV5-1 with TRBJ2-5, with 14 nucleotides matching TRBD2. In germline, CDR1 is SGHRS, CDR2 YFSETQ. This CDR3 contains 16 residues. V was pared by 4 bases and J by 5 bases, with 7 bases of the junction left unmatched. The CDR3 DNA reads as TGCGCCAGCAGCCGACTAGCGGGGGGGCCAGAGGAGACCCAGTACTTC. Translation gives CASSRLAGGPEETQYF.

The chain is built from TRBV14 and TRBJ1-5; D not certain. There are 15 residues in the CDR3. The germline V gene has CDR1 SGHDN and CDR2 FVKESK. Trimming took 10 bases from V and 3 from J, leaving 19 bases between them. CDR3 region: CAILCLQRDNQPQHF. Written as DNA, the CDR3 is TGTGCCATCCTATGTCTCCAACGGGACAATCAGCCCCAGCATTTT.

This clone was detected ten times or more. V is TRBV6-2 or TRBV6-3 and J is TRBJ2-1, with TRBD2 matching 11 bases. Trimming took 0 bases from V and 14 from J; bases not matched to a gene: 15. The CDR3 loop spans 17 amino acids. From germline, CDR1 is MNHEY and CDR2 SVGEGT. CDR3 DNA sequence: TGTGCCAGCAGTTACTCCTATAGCGGGAGGGTTGGTTCGAGCAAGTTCTTC. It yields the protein CASSYSYSGRVGSSKFF.

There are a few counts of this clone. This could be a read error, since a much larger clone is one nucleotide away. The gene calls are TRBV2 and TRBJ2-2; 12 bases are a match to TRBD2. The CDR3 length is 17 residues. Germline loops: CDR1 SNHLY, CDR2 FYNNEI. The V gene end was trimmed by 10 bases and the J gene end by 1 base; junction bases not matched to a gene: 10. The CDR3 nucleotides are TGTGCCACCACGACTAGCGGGAGACGCCTGAACACCGGGGAGCTGTTTTTT. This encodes CATTTSGRRLNTGELFF.

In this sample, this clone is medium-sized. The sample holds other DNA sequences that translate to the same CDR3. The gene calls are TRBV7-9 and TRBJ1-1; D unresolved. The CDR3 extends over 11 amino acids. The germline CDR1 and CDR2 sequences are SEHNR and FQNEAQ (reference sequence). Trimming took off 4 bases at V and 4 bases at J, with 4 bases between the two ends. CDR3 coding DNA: TGTGCCAGCAGCTCCAGCACTGAAGCTTTCTTT. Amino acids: CASSSSTEAFF.

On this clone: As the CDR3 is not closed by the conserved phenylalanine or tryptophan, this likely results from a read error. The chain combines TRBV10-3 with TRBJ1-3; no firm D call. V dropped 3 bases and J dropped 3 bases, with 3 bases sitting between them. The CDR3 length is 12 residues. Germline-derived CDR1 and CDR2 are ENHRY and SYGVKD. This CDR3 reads CAISEVGNTIYL. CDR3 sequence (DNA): TGTGCCATCAGTGAAGTTGGAAACACCATATATCTT.

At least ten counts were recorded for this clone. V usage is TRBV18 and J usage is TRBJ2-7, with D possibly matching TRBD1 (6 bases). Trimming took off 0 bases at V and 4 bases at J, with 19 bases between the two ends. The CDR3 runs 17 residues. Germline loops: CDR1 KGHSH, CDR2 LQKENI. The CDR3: CASSPPNRKGQVYEQYF. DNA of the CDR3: TGTGCCAGCTCACCACCTAATAGGAAGGGACAAGTATACGAGCAGTACTTC.

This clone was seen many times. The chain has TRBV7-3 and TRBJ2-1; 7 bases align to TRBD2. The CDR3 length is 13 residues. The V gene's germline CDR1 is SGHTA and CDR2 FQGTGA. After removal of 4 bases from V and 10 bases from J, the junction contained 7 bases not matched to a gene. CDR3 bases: TGTGCCAGCAGCTCCCCGCCAGCGGGGGAGCAGTTCTTC. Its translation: CASSSPPAGEQFF.

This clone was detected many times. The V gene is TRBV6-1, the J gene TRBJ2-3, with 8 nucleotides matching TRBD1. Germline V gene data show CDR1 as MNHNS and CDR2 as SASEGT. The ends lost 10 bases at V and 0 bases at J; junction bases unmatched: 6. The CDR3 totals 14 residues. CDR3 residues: CAIPTGVSTDTQYF. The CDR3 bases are TGTGCCATCCCGACAGGGGTTAGCACAGATACGCAGTATTTT.

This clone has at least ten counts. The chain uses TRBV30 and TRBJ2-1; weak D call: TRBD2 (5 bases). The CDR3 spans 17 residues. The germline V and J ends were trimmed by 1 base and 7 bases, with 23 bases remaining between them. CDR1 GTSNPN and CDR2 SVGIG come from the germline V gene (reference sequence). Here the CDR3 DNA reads TGTGCCTGGAGTGGCCCCTTGCTAGCTAGGCGGTTGAATGAGCAGTTCTTC. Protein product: CAWSGPLLARRLNEQFF.

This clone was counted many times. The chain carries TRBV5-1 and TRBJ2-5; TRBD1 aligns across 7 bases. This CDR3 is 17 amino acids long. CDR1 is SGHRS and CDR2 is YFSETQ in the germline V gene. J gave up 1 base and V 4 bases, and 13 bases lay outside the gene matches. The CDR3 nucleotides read TGCGCCAGCAGCCTTCACCGGGACAGTTTAACCCAAGAGACCCAGTACTTC. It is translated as CASSLHRDSLTQETQYF.

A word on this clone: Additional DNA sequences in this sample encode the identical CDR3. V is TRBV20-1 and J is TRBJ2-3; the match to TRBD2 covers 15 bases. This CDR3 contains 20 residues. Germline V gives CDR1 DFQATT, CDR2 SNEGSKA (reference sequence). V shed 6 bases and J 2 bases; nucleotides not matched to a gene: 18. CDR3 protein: CSAPPPGLAGGTDYTDTQYF. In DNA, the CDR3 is TGCAGTGCACCTCCTCCGGGACTAGCGGGAGGAACCGACTACACAGATACGCAGTATTTT.

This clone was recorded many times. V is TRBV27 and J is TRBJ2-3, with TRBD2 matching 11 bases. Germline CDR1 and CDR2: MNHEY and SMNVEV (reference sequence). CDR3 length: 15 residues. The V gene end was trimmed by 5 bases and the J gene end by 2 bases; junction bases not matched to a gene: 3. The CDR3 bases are TGTGCCAGCAGTCGACTAGCGGGGATCACAGATACGCAGTATTTT. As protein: CASSRLAGITDTQYF.

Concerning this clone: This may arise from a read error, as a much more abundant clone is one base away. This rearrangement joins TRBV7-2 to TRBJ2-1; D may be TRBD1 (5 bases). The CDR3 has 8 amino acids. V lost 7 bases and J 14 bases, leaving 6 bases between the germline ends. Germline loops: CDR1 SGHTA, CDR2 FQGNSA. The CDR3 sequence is CASTTEFF. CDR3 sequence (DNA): TGTGCCAGCACGACAGAGTTCTTC.

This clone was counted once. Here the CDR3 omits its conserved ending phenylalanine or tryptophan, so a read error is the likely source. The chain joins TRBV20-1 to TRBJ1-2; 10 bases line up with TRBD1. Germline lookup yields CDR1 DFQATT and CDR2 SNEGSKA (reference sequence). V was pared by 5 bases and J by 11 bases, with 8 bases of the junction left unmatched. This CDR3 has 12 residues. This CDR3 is CSASGTGAGYTL. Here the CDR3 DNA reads TGCAGTGCTTCCGGGACAGGGGCAGGATACACCTTA.

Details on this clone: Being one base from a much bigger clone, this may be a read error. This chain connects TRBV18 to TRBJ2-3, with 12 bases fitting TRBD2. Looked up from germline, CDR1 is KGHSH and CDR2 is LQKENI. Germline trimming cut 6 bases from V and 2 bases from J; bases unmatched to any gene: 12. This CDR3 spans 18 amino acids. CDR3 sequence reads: CASSHTGTSGSLTDTQYF. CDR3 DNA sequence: TGTGCCAGCTCGCATACCGGGACTAGCGGGTCCCTCACAGATACGCAGTATTTT.

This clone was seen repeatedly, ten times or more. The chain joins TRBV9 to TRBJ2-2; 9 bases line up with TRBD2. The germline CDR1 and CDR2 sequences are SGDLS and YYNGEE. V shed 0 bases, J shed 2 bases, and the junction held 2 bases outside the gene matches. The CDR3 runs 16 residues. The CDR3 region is CASSVEAGGNTGELFF. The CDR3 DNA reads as TGTGCCAGCAGCGTAGAAGCGGGGGGAAACACCGGGGAGCTGTTTTTT.

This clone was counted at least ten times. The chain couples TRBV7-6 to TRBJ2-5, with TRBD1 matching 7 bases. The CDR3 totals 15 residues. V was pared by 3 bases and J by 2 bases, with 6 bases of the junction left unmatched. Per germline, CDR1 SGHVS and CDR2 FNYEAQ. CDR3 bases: TGTGCCAGCAGCTTGAACCGGGACAGACAAGAGACCCAGTACTTC. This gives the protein CASSLNRDRQETQYF.

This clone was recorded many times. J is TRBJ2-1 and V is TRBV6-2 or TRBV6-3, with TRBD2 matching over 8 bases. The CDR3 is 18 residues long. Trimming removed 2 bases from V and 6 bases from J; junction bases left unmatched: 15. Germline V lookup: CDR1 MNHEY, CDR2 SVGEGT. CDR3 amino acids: CASSYELLAGTKPNEQFF. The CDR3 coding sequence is TGTGCCAGCAGTTACGAGCTATTAGCGGGAACCAAACCCAATGAGCAGTTCTTC.

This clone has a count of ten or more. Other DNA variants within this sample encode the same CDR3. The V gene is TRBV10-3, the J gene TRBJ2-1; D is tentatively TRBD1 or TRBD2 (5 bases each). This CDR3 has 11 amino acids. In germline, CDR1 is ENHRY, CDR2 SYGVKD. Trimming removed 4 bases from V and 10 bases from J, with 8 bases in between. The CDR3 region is CAISAGTEQFF. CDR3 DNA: TGTGCCATCAGTGCCGGGACGGAGCAGTTCTTC.

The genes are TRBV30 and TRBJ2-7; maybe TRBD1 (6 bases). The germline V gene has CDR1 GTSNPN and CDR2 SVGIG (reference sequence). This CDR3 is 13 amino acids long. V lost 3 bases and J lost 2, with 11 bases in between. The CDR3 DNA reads TGTGCCTGGAGGCGTGACAGGCCCTACGAGCAGTACTTC. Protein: CAWRRDRPYEQYF.

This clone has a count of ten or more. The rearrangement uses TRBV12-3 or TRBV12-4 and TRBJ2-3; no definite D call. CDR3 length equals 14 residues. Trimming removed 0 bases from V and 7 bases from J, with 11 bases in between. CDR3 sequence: CASSLALGLNTQYF. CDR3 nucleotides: TGTGCCAGCAGTTTAGCGTTAGGGTTGAATACGCAGTATTTT.

The CDR3 DNA sequence: TGTGCCAGCAGCAAAAGCGGGACGGGGGAGCAGTACTTC. It is translated as CASSKSGTGEQYF. The rearrangement joins TRBV7-2 to TRBJ2-7; 7 bases map to TRBD2. The germline CDR1 and CDR2 sequences are SGHTA and FQGNSA. V was pared by 5 bases and J by 7 bases, with 8 bases of the junction left unmatched. This CDR3 has 13 amino acids.

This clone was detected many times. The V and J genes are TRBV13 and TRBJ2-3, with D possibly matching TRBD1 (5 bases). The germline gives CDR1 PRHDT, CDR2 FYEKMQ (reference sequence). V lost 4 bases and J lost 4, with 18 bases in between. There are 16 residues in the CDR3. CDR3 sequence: CASSSPTRGPADTQYF. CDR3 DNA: TGTGCCAGCAGCTCACCCACAAGGGGCCCTGCAGATACGCAGTATTTT. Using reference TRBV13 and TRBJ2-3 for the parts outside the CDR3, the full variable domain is AAGVIQSPRHLIKEKRETATLKCYPIPRHDTVYWYQQGPGQDPQFLISFYEKMQSDKGSIPDRFSAQQFSDYHSELNMSSLELGDSALYFCASSSPTRGPADTQYFGPGTRLTVL.